This T cell receptor beta chain was recovered during a study of blood T cell repertoires in COVID-19. At the level of the study: COVID-19 samples from acute and convalescent phases originated in the United States, Italy and Spain. Sources were T cells, B-cell-depleted T cells, or PBMCs; the material itself was cDNA or gDNA.

Original processing methods: Scientists estimated how many nucleated cells there were by amplifying reference gene primers. Clones were read by immunoSEQ multiplex PCR, and TCRdb kept only the in-frame ones, dropping some. V, J and clone size are taken as reported in that table, and D and trimming were inferred from the DNA itself. The sample has approximately 170,000 clones; approximately 86% are singletons. This CDR3 has 14 residues. Trimming removed 5 bases at V and 4 bases at J, with 14 bases between. CDR1 is SGHAT, CDR2 FQNNGV, per germline. The source is a man aged 45-65 years with active or convalescent COVID-19. The gene calls are TRBV11-2 and TRBJ1-2; TRBD1 might be the D (5 bases). Sequencing was done on a sample of peripheral blood. CDR3: CASSPGGGGYGYTF. CDR3 bases: TGTGCCAGCAGCCCCGGGGGGGGTGGCTATGGCTACACCTTC.